This TCR beta chain derives from a study of T cells in narcolepsy. The overall study: Patients with NT1 or NT2 and healthy control donors were enrolled.

General study findings and limits: Autoreactive clonotypes reportedly recurred in blood of same and different patients, not controls. Autoreactive HCRT-specific and TRIB2-specific clonotypes were marked in same-patient CSF-versus-blood CD4+ comparisons. Some memory CD4+ repertoires had no autoreactive clone sequences.

Sequenced by immunoSEQ multiplex PCR; TCRdb stores in-frame clones only, minus some. The table shows roughly 38,000 clones, with 70% to 85% occurring only once. The CDR3 runs 11 residues. Germline V gene data show CDR1 as SGHTA and CDR2 as FQGNSA. Trimming shortened V by 3 bases and J by 3 bases, and 0 bases separated the two germline ends. Note on this clone: Its target is unknown.

This TCR was recovered from a human donor with narcolepsy. Specimen: CD45RA- memory CD4+ T cells from PBMCs. V usage is TRBV7-2 and J usage is TRBJ2-1; no clear D. The DNA of the CDR3 is TGTGCCAGCAGCTTCTACAATGAGCAGTTCTTC. It is translated as CASSFYNEQFF. Full variable domain (missing parts from reference TRBV7-2 and TRBJ2-1): GAGVSQSPSNKVTEKGKDVELRCDPISGHTALYWYRQSLGQGLEFLIYFQGNSAPDKSGLPSDRFSAERTGGSVSTLTIQRTQQEDSAVYLCASSFYNEQFFGPGTRLTVL.